The text below deals with one T cell receptor (beta chain). The data stem from a study of blood T cell repertoires in COVID-19. Some clones are missing from TCRdb's copy, which holds only in-frame ones; the method was immunoSEQ multiplex PCR. The sample shows approximately 250,000 clones, 86% of them seen only once. V lost 2 bases, J lost 0 bases, and 14 bases lay in between. The CDR3 extends over 16 amino acids. Per germline, CDR1 SGDLS and CDR2 YYNGEE. This receptor was taken from a man aged 18 to 35 with active or convalescent COVID-19. The chain is built from TRBV9 and TRBJ1-1; a weak D match, TRBD1 (6 bases). What was sequenced was peripheral blood. CDR3 amino acids: CASSVGEGHLNTEAFF. The CDR3 DNA is TGTGCCAGCAGCGTCGGAGAGGGACACCTGAACACTGAAGCTTTCTTT.